This TCR beta chain was sequenced for a study of CD8+CD57+ T cells in acquired aplastic anemia. The study, taken as a whole, reports: Patients and controls had in common approximately 28 CD8+ CDR3 sequences.

This CDR3 spans 12 amino acids. V was cut by 0 bases and J by 5 bases, with 5 bases left in between. Germline CDR1 and CDR2: SGHNT and YENEEA. Both TCR beta VDJ combination and CDR3 sequence profiling were carried out. Genomic DNA was the template for this profiling. TCRdb reprocessed the reads with MiXCR, giving one entry per CDR3 protein. The data contain about 160,000 distinct CDR3 sequences, around half of them singletons. The sequenced patients had an expansion of CD8+CD57+ cells seen by flow cytometry. In this sample, this clonotype turned up many times. Its antigen remains unknown. Sequences were obtained from sorted CD4+, CD8+, or CD8+CD57+ T cells (not recorded which) from PBMCs. The receptor's source is a human donor with aplastic anemia. This sequence joins TRBV11-3 and TRBJ2-7; the D is unclear. Written as DNA, the CDR3 is TGTGCCAGCAGCTTAGATAACGACGAGCAGTACTTC. Its protein product is CASSLDNDEQYF.